This TCR beta chain was observed in a study of cytomegalovirus exposure and HLA in healthy donors. About the research overall: An early data release held tens of millions of unique TCRs from HLA-typed donors.

There are 14 residues in the CDR3. V was clipped by 1 base and J by 2 bases, with 8 bases between them. CDR1 is SGHNT, CDR2 YYREEE, per germline (reference sequence). Details on this clone: What it recognizes is unknown.

The PCR used 60 Vbeta and 13 Jbeta primers. Some clones are missing from TCRdb's copy, which holds only in-frame ones; the method was immunoSEQ multiplex PCR. Altogether roughly 150,000 clones are present, almost 85% being singletons, with the ten largest covering around 0.97%. Study-wide points: Beyond CMV serostatus, there was no information to go on about immune exposure. Earlier findings revealed that most TCR beta V segments proved productive either about 87% or about 30% of the time. Later analysis identified about 18,000 TCR beta sequences associated with HLA alleles, using a false discovery rate threshold of 0.05.

The rearrangement joins TRBV5-4 to TRBJ2-3, with D possibly TRBD2 on 6 matching bases. This sequence was found in a man aged 25-45 years in good health and CMV-seronegative. The sample was PBMCs. The CDR3, as DNA: TGTGCCAGCAGCTTGAGGGACTTCACAGATACGCAGTATTTT. This sequence encodes CASSLRDFTDTQYF.